This T cell receptor beta chain came from a study of multiple sclerosis patients with progressive multifocal leukoencephalopathy (dated by TCRdb to between 2018 and 2021). In the study overall: The study examined peripheral T and B cells of MS patients who developed PML (4 under natalizumab, 1 after alemtuzumab) and treated patients who did not. From before therapy, through 6 and 12 months, up to PML onset, two natalizumab-treated patients who later developed PML were tracked longitudinally. The study was designed to detect JC virus-specific or public T-cell expansions arising at the time of PML onset.

Using the immunoSEQ two-step multiplex PCR at survey-level depth, TRB CDR3 regions were amplified from genomic DNA. Each PCR was spiked with synthetic inline TR CDR3 controls spanning all V-J pairings to estimate template counts and remove amplification bias. Reads went through processing to reduce amplification and sequencing bias, and quantification was done against synthetic TR CDR3 analogs. From the authors' description of their analysis: Raw data were processed in ImmunoSEQ Analyzer, with out-of-frame sequences and CDR3s containing stop codons removed, and genes were named according to IMGT nomenclature. Normalized Shannon entropy, defined as 1 minus Pielou's evenness, was used to summarize repertoire diversity. Only TRB sequences sharing the V gene, the J gene and the CDR3 were counted as identical. Public PML clonotypes were CDR3s found in two or more PML-onset samples but not found earlier, in controls, or in public databases. Position-by-position CDR3 amino acid composition was analyzed in Skylign with the observed count method. TCRdb obtained this table from immuneACCESS and retained in-frame rearrangements with V and J assigned. These tables miss some clones; where compared with another copy, unresolved V genes account for less than half of the shortfall, and the remainder is unexplained. That table is the source of V, J and clone size, and D and trimming were worked out from the DNA. The sample table contains about 30,000 clones; only one count was recorded for around 85% of them. The top ten clonotypes cover around an eighth of the sample.

Comments on this clone: Its antigen specificity is not known. Base-call qualities are not available, and no considerably larger clone is one nucleotide away.

The CDR3 covers 16 residues, taking in both the cysteine and the phenylalanine. This entry keeps only the CDR3 DNA: 48 bases, framed from base 1. In the germline V gene, CDR1 corresponds to SGDLS and CDR2 to YYNGEE. A distance of 15 bases separates the germline ends of V and J, which lose 0 bases and 2 bases respectively. Findings and caveats that apply to the study as a whole: When PML developed, no shared TRBV or TRBJ gene usage and no preferred TRBV-TRBJ pairings were found. TRB clones with frequency above 0.5% were observed only in PML patients, but the clones expanded at PML onset were found to be already present before and during natalizumab therapy. In most PML patients, lower normalized Shannon entropy suggested less diverse TRB repertoires, while the natalizumab-treated controls had values close to 1. Because of the small, descriptive cohort, whether findings reflect JC virus infection or general immunocompromise remained unclear. Analysis was restricted to peripheral blood, although for natalizumab-associated PML, cerebrospinal fluid or brain lymphocytes might be more informative.

Sample time point, as interpreted from the label and publication: time of PML onset. What this sample's treatment or condition label stands for: on natalizumab therapy at sampling. Diagnosis of PML relied on clinical and MRI findings, with confirmation coming from detection of JC virus DNA in cerebrospinal fluid. In the natalizumab-treated patients, PML developed after between roughly 15 and 60 months of natalizumab therapy. All listed patients had previously received interferon beta, and all PML patients were female. At the time of PML onset, T3 blood samples were collected. Ficoll-Hypaque density gradient centrifugation was used to isolate peripheral blood mononuclear cells.

The chain employs TRBV9 and TRBJ2-7; the D gene lacks a confident call. The TCR originated in a woman aged 25-40 years with progressive multifocal leukoencephalopathy. Specimen: PBMCs, collected from a patient treated with natalizumab. CDR3 sequence: CASSVDPHSFPYEQYF. The base sequence is TGTGCCAGCAGCGTAGACCCCCACTCCTTCCCCTACGAGCAGTACTTC.